Below are 8 T cell receptor beta chains sequenced from a single sample in a study of molecular identifiers for immune sequencing clone quantification. TCRdb processed the PCR reads anew with MiXCR; each CDR3 protein has one entry. The sample lists 88,000 or so distinct CDR3 sequences; roughly a fifth were seen once. Sequenced: naive CD8+ T cells from blood, with Jurkat cell RNA spiked in. The subset was: FACS-sorted CD8+CD4-CCR7+CD45RA+ naive T cells. All receptors derive from a human donor in good health. Some libraries in this study had Jurkat cell RNA spiked in.

Ten or more counts support this clonotype. The chain has TRBV20-1 and TRBJ2-1; D is uncertain. Germline loops: CDR1 DFQATT, CDR2 SNEGSKA (reference sequence). This CDR3 spans 16 amino acids. The germline V and J ends were trimmed by 1 base and 7 bases, with 20 bases remaining between them. CDR3 coding DNA: TGCAGTGCTAGAGCGGAATTACCAACAGTCCCAAATGAGCAGTTCTTC. Translating gives CSARAELPTVPNEQFF.

This clonotype was picked up many times. The V and J genes are TRBV10-2 and TRBJ1-3; D may be TRBD1 (6 bases). The germline V gene has CDR1 WSHSY and CDR2 SAAADI. The CDR3 consists of 16 residues. Trimming stripped 3 bases from V and 0 bases from J, with 12 bases between. Written as DNA, the CDR3 is TGCGCCAGCAGTGATACAGGGATCGTCTCTGGAAACACCATATATTTT. Protein product: CASSDTGIVSGNTIYF.

Comment on this clonotype: At one end the junction does not follow the germline gene, possibly because of a read error. The chain links TRBV12-3 or TRBV12-4 to TRBJ2-3; perhaps TRBD1 as D (5 bases). The CDR3 runs to 16 residues. CDR3 protein: CASSFSEQVVTGTQYF. In DNA, the CDR3 is TGTGCCAGCAGTTTTTCGGAGCAGGTCGTCACAGGTACGCAGTATTTT.

This clonotype was recorded at least ten times. For the CDR3, the DNA is TGCGCCAGCAGCCCGGGACAGACTCCAATTCTCACTGAAGCTTTCTTT. It codes for CASSPGQTPILTEAFF. The rearrangement uses TRBV5-1 and TRBJ1-1; TRBD1 agrees at 7 bases. The CDR3 extends over 16 amino acids. V dropped 4 bases and J dropped 4; count of bases not matched to a gene: 13. Per germline, CDR1 SGHRS and CDR2 YFSETQ.

Ten or more counts support this clonotype. This chain links TRBV28 with TRBJ2-1; D uncertain. The V gene's germline CDR1 is MDHEN and CDR2 SYDVKM. V was pared by 6 bases and J by 10 bases, with 10 bases between. This CDR3 contains 11 residues. CDR3 sequence: CASSPLDEQFF. In DNA, the CDR3 is TGTGCCAGCAGCCCTCTGGACGAGCAGTTCTTC.

The sample holds many counts of this clonotype. The chain recombines TRBV4-3 with TRBJ2-1, with a weak D call TRBD2 (6 bases). V dropped 0 bases and J dropped 3 bases, with 12 bases sitting between them. CDR1 LGHNA and CDR2 YSLEER come from the germline V gene. The CDR3 length is 16 residues. The CDR3 reads CASSQDRGDFYNEQFF. CDR3 DNA sequence: TGCGCCAGCAGCCAAGATCGAGGGGACTTCTACAATGAGCAGTTCTTC.

This clonotype was counted ten times or more. The chain has TRBV2 and TRBJ1-4; D call uncertain. Per germline, CDR1 SNHLY and CDR2 FYNNEI. V lost 0 bases to trimming and J lost 10 bases, with 15 bases between them. This CDR3 spans 15 amino acids. In DNA form, the CDR3 reads TGTGCCAGCAGTGAAGCGGTCAGTGGAGGCGGAAAACTGTTTTTT. It codes for CASSEAVSGGGKLFF. Full variable domain (remainder filled in from reference TRBV2 and TRBJ1-4): EPEVTQTPSHQVTQMGQEVILRCVPISNHLYFYWYRQILGQKVEFLVSFYNNEISEKSEIFDDQFSVERPDGSNFTLKIRSTKLEDSAMYFCASSEAVSGGGKLFFGSGTQLSVL.

The chain combines TRBV7-6 with TRBJ2-5, with D maybe TRBD1 (6 bases). CDR3 size: 14 residues. Germline CDR1 is SGHVS and CDR2 is FNYEAQ. Trimming pared 5 bases from V and 2 bases from J, leaving 12 bases between. The CDR3 DNA sequence: TGTGCCAGCAGCCTACTGACAGGTCAAGAGACCCAGTACTTC. It yields the protein CASSLLTGQETQYF.